This passage covers 3 T cell receptor beta chains from one sample sequenced in a study of T cells in Graves' hyperthyroidism and ophthalmopathy. RNA transcripts provided the source from which TCR beta CDR3 regions were amplified. In the first-round RT-PCR of the TCR CDR3, the HTBI primer set was used. TCRdb ran MiXCR on the multiplex PCR reads and lists one entry per CDR3 protein. The repertoire holds under 400,000 distinct CDR3 sequences, about 16% seen once, with roughly 20% in the top ten. Input material: blood. These receptors were taken from an older woman with Graves' ophthalmopathy.

A few counts support this clonotype. The chain couples TRBV3-1 to TRBJ1-6; no firm D call. This CDR3 has 12 amino acids. Trimming left V 1 base short and J 10 bases short, with 5 bases between. Germline V gives CDR1 LGHDT, CDR2 YNNKEL (reference sequence). Written as DNA, the CDR3 is TGTGCCAGCAGCCAAGGGCTCTCACCCCTCCACTTT. Translation: CASSQGLSPLHF.

Only a few counts were recorded for this clonotype. This chain uses TRBV28 with TRBJ1-3; 9 nucleotides line up with TRBD1. The CDR3 totals 14 residues. Germline V gene data show CDR1 as MDHEN and CDR2 as SYDVKM. V trimming: 6 bases; J trimming: 5 bases; junction bases outside the gene matches: 5. CDR3 sequence: CASSRGQGRNTIYF. CDR3 nucleotide sequence: TGTGCCAGCAGCCGGGGACAGGGAAGAAACACCATATATTTT.

This clonotype was found a few times. The chain is built from TRBV29-1 and TRBJ2-3; 8 bases match TRBD2. V dropped 4 bases and J dropped 4; count of bases not matched to a gene: 4. The CDR3 sequence is 13 residues long. Germline CDR1 reads SQVTM; CDR2 reads ANQGSEA. The chain's CDR3 is CSVATSGADTQYF. CDR3 bases: TGCAGCGTTGCTACTAGCGGCGCAGATACGCAGTATTTT.